The rows below give T cell receptor beta chains drawn from one sample of a study of shared clonotypes between healthy human individuals. Sequencing used immunoSEQ multiplex PCR; TCRdb keeps in-frame clones, though not all of them. The sample shows 2 million to 3 million clones, roughly 93% of them seen only once. The sequenced sample consisted of naive CD4+ T cells from PBMCs. The receptors were sampled from a man younger than 35 in good health. Some clones in this sample may be carry-over from other donors' samples. Both conserved end residues are part of each CDR3. Fields, in order: J gene, D gene, clone size, V gene, CDR3 protein, CDR3 DNA. A D gene is named only where the DNA matches it firmly. Clone sizes are given selectively: once, few, many, or a class where the clone is expanded.

j_gene: TRBJ2-7
d_gene: TRBD1
abundance: once
v_gene: TRBV28
CDR3aa: CASRGMGRGYEQYF
CDR3nt: TGTGCCAGCAGGGGAATGGGCAGGGGGTACGAGCAGTACTTC

j_gene: TRBJ2-7
d_gene: TRBD2
abundance: NA
v_gene: TRBV7-8
CDR3aa: CASSLAGSSYEQYF
CDR3nt: TGTGCCAGCAGCCTAGCGGGAAGCTCCTACGAGCAGTACTTC

j_gene: TRBJ1-1
d_gene: NA
abundance: NA
v_gene: TRBV5-1
CDR3aa: CASSLEPRTYTEAFF
CDR3nt: TGCGCCAGCAGCCTTGAACCCAGGACTTACACTGAAGCTTTCTTT

j_gene: TRBJ1-1
d_gene: NA
abundance: NA
v_gene: TRBV7-7
CDR3aa: CASSLDRNTEAFF
CDR3nt: TGTGCCAGCAGCTTAGATAGAAACACTGAAGCTTTCTTT

j_gene: TRBJ2-7
d_gene: NA
abundance: NA
v_gene: TRBV6-6
CDR3aa: CASSYSLFGGSDEQYF
CDR3nt: TGTGCCAGCAGTTACTCACTTTTCGGCGGATCCGACGAGCAGTACTTC

j_gene: TRBJ1-2
d_gene: TRBD1
abundance: NA
v_gene: TRBV6-1
CDR3aa: CASSPGQLNYGYTF
CDR3nt: TGTGCCAGCAGCCCGGGACAGCTTAACTATGGCTACACCTTC

j_gene: TRBJ2-1
d_gene: TRBD2
abundance: NA
v_gene: TRBV27
CDR3aa: CASSLLFSGRVKGSYNEQFF
CDR3nt: TGTGCCAGCAGTTTATTATTTAGCGGGAGGGTTAAGGGCTCCTACAATGAGCAGTTCTTC

j_gene: TRBJ1-2
d_gene: TRBD1
abundance: NA
v_gene: TRBV30
CDR3aa: CAWRGSGQGEVDGYTF
CDR3nt: TGTGCCTGGAGAGGCTCGGGACAGGGGGAGGTCGATGGCTACACCTTC

j_gene: TRBJ1-1
d_gene: NA
abundance: NA
v_gene: TRBV5-1
CDR3aa: CASSLEAAGEAFF
CDR3nt: TGCGCCAGCAGCTTGGAGGCGGCGGGTGAAGCTTTCTTT

j_gene: TRBJ2-5
d_gene: NA
abundance: NA
v_gene: TRBV7-2
CDR3aa: CASSSWRGETQYF
CDR3nt: TGTGCCAGCAGCTCTTGGAGAGGAGAGACCCAGTACTTC

j_gene: TRBJ2-2
d_gene: TRBD2
abundance: NA
v_gene: TRBV6-4
CDR3aa: CASSPTSRYTGELFF
CDR3nt: TGTGCCAGCAGCCCGACTAGCAGATACACCGGGGAGCTGTTTTTT

j_gene: TRBJ1-6
d_gene: TRBD1
abundance: NA
v_gene: TRBV5-4
CDR3aa: CASSSLGRGNRDSPLHF
CDR3nt: TGTGCCAGCAGCTCGCTGGGCAGGGGGAATAGGGATTCACCCCTCCACTTT

j_gene: TRBJ1-1
d_gene: NA
abundance: NA
v_gene: TRBV7-2
CDR3aa: CASSSERGVTEAFF
CDR3nt: TGTGCCAGCAGTTCCGAGAGGGGCGTCACTGAAGCTTTCTTT

j_gene: TRBJ2-1
d_gene: NA
abundance: NA
v_gene: TRBV4-3
CDR3aa: CASSRDILNEQFF
CDR3nt: TGCGCCAGCAGCCGCGACATCCTCAATGAGCAGTTCTTC

j_gene: TRBJ1-3
d_gene: NA
abundance: NA
v_gene: TRBV25-1
CDR3aa: CASSEEGSPGNTIYF
CDR3nt: TGTGCCAGCAGTGAGGAAGGGTCTCCTGGAAACACCATATATTTT

j_gene: TRBJ1-4
d_gene: NA
abundance: NA
v_gene: TRBV5-1
CDR3aa: CASSLVGGEKLFF
CDR3nt: TGCGCCAGCAGCTTGGTGGGTGGAGAAAAACTGTTTTTT

j_gene: TRBJ2-3
d_gene: NA
abundance: NA
v_gene: TRBV9
CDR3aa: CASSTLDTTDTQYF
CDR3nt: TGTGCCAGCAGCACCCTGGACACCACAGATACGCAGTATTTT

j_gene: TRBJ2-1
d_gene: NA
abundance: NA
v_gene: TRBV28
CDR3aa: CASSLVQGEQFF
CDR3nt: TGTGCCAGCAGTTTAGTGCAAGGTGAGCAGTTCTTC

j_gene: TRBJ2-2
d_gene: TRBD1
abundance: NA
v_gene: TRBV29-1
CDR3aa: CSVLTGATGELFF
CDR3nt: TGCAGCGTTCTGACAGGGGCCACCGGGGAGCTGTTTTTT

j_gene: TRBJ2-3
d_gene: NA
abundance: NA
v_gene: TRBV18
CDR3aa: CASSPTKGGDTQYF
CDR3nt: TGTGCCAGCTCACCCACGAAAGGAGGTGATACGCAGTATTTT

j_gene: TRBJ1-5
d_gene: TRBD1
abundance: NA
v_gene: TRBV6-6
CDR3aa: CASSYSGQGQNQPQHF
CDR3nt: TGTGCCAGCAGTTACTCGGGACAGGGGCAAAACCAGCCCCAGCATTTT

j_gene: TRBJ2-1
d_gene: TRBD2
abundance: NA
v_gene: TRBV18
CDR3aa: CASSGSSGSINEQFF
CDR3nt: TGTGCCAGCTCAGGCTCTAGCGGGAGTATCAATGAGCAGTTCTTC

j_gene: TRBJ1-2
d_gene: NA
abundance: NA
v_gene: TRBV5-6
CDR3aa: CASSRGNYGYTF
CDR3nt: TGTGCCAGCAGCCGGGGGAACTATGGCTACACCTTC

j_gene: TRBJ2-6
d_gene: NA
abundance: NA
v_gene: TRBV5-1
CDR3aa: CASSHPVSGANVLTF
CDR3nt: TGCGCCAGCAGTCACCCCGTCTCTGGGGCCAACGTCCTGACTTTC

j_gene: TRBJ1-2
d_gene: NA
abundance: NA
v_gene: TRBV4-1
CDR3aa: CASSQPSGDNKYGYTF
CDR3nt: TGCGCCAGCAGCCAACCCTCGGGGGACAACAAGTATGGCTACACCTTC

j_gene: TRBJ2-1
d_gene: NA
abundance: NA
v_gene: TRBV7-2
CDR3aa: CASSLVPSQQFF
CDR3nt: TGTGCCAGCAGCTTAGTTCCTAGCCAGCAGTTCTTC

j_gene: TRBJ2-7
d_gene: TRBD2
abundance: NA
v_gene: TRBV5-4
CDR3aa: CASTSGRPSGAYEQYF
CDR3nt: TGTGCCAGCACTAGCGGGAGGCCTTCGGGGGCGTACGAGCAGTACTTC

j_gene: TRBJ2-3
d_gene: NA
abundance: NA
v_gene: TRBV29-1
CDR3aa: CSVVEDADTQYF
CDR3nt: TGCAGCGTTGTCGAGGATGCAGATACGCAGTATTTT

j_gene: TRBJ2-1
d_gene: TRBD1
abundance: NA
v_gene: TRBV6-5
CDR3aa: CASSSPDRAHPNEQFF
CDR3nt: TGTGCCAGCAGTTCCCCCGACAGGGCACACCCCAATGAGCAGTTCTTC